This T cell receptor (beta chain) was captured by sequencing in a study of technical replicates of blood from a handful of donors (dated 2017 in TCRdb). The sample holds one count of this clone. This receptor's antigen is unknown. The sample holds no much larger clone one base away, and base qualities are not on file. Receptor amplification or capture employed the immunoSEQ multiplex PCR assay. As stored in TCRdb, this immuneACCESS dataset retains in-frame rearrangements with V and J assigned. A fraction of the clones does not appear; measured against another copy, unresolved V genes explain less than half of the discrepancy, and the remainder lacks a known reason. The sample yields 55,000 to 75,000 clones; 92% were counted once. About 0.43% of the sample is in the top ten clones. Relative to germline, V is 0 bases shorter and J is 6 bases shorter, with 10 bases between their ends. The CDR3, from cysteine to phenylalanine, totals 14 residues. Only CDR3 DNA remains: 42 bases, in frame from the first base. CDR1 and CDR2 were assigned from the germline V gene as SGDLS and YYNGEE.

The receptor was derived from a human donor in good health. The specimen was T cells isolated from PBMCs. Recombination joined TRBV9 with TRBJ1-5, with TRBD1 perhaps the D gene, on 6 matching bases. The encoded CDR3 is CASSVDQGIQPQHF. The nucleotide sequence is TGTGCCAGCAGCGTAGACCAGGGGATTCAGCCCCAGCATTTT.